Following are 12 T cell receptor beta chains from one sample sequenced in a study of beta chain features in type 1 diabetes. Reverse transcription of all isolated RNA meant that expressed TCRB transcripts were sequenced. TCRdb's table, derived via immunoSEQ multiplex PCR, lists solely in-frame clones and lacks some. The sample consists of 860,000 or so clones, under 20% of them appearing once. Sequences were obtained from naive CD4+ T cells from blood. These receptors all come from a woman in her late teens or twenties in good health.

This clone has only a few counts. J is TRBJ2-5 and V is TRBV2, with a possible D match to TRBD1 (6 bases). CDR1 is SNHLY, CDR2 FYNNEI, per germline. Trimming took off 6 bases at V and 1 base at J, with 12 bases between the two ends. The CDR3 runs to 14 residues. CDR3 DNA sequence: TGTGCCAGCAGGTTCACAGGGATCCAAGAGACCCAGTACTTC. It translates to CASRFTGIQETQYF.

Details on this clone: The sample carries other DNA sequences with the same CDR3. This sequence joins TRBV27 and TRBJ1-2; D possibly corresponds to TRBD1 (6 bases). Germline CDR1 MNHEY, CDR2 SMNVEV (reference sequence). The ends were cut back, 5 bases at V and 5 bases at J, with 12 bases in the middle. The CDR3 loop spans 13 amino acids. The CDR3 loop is CASSPTGLYGYTF. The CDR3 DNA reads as TGTGCCAGCAGTCCCACAGGGTTGTATGGCTACACCTTC.

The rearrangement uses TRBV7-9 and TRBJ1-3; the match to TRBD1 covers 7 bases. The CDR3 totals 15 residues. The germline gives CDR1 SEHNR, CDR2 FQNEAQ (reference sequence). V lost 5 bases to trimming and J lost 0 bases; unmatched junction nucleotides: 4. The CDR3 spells CASSRGPNSGNTIYF. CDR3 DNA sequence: TGTGCCAGCAGCAGGGGGCCCAACTCTGGAAACACCATATATTTT.

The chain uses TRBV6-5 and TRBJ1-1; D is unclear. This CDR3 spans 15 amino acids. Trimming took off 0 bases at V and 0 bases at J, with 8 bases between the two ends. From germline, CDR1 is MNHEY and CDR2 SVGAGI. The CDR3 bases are TGTGCCAGCAGTTACTCGGCAATAATGAACACTGAAGCTTTCTTT. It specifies CASSYSAIMNTEAFF.

The CDR3 here is CASGLGDRGPETQYF. The CDR3 DNA is TGTGCTAGTGGTTTGGGCGACAGGGGCCCAGAGACCCAGTACTTC. The V gene is TRBV12-5, the J gene TRBJ2-5; 8 bases are a match to TRBD1. This CDR3 comprises 15 residues. V dropped 1 base and J dropped 4; count of bases not matched to a gene: 5. Per germline, CDR1 LGHNT and CDR2 FRNRAP.

The CDR3 here is CASSSNRGNTEAFF. The CDR3 DNA is TGTGCCAGCAGCTCGAACAGGGGGAACACTGAAGCTTTCTTT. V gene TRBV7-2 combines with J gene TRBJ1-1; 7 bases are a match to TRBD1. Germline V CDR1 and CDR2: SGHTA, FQGNSA. V shed 4 bases and J 1 base; nucleotides not matched to a gene: 3. The CDR3 loop spans 14 amino acids.

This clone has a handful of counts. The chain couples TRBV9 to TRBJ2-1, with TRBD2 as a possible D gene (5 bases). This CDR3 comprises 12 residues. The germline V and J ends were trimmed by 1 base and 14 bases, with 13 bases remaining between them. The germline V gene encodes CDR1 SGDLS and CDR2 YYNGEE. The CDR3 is CASSVMAGPKFF. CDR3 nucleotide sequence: TGTGCCAGCAGCGTAATGGCGGGCCCGAAGTTCTTC.

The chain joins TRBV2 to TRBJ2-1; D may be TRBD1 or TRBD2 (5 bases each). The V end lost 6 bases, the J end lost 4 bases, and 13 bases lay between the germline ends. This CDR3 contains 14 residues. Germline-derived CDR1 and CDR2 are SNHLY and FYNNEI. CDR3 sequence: CASSRDLGYNEQFF. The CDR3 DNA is TGTGCCAGCAGCCGGGACCTGGGGTACAATGAGCAGTTCTTC.

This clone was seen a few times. Written as DNA, the CDR3 is TGCAGCGTTAGCATTAGGACAGATACGCAGTATTTT. This gives the protein CSVSIRTDTQYF. V and J are TRBV29-1 and TRBJ2-3; D gene ambiguous. Germline V CDR1 and CDR2: SQVTM, ANQGSEA. Trimming shortened V by 5 bases and J by 3 bases, and 9 bases separated the two germline ends. The CDR3 totals 12 residues.

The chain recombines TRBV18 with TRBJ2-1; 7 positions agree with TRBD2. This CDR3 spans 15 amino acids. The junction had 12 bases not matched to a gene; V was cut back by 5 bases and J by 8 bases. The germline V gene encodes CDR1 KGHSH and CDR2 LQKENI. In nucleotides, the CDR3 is TGTGCCAGCTCATCCCCGTTGGAGCGGGGTGATGAGCAGTTCTTC. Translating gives CASSSPLERGDEQFF.

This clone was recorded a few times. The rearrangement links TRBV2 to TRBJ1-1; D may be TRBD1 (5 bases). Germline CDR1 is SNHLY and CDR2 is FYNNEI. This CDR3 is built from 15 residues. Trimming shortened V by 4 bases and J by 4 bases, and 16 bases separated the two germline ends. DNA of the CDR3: TGTGCCAGCAGTGGATGGGGGTCCCGGAGCACTGAAGCTTTCTTT. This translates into CASSGWGSRSTEAFF.

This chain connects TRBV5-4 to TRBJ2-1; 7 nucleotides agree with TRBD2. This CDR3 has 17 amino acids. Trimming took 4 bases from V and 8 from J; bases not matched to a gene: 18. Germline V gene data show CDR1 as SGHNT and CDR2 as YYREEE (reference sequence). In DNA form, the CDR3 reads TGTGCCAGCAGCCTCAGCCCCGGGGGGAGGGGTGTGGATGAGCAGTTCTTC. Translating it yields CASSLSPGGRGVDEQFF.